These T cell receptor beta chains were read from a single sample in a study of blood T cell repertoires in COVID-19. Measured with immunoSEQ multiplex PCR; TCRdb has only the in-frame clones, and not every one. Of some 74,000 clones in the sample, approximately 83% were seen once. The sequenced material came from peripheral blood. These receptors originate from an elderly man with acute or convalescent COVID-19. The CDR3 runs from the conserved cysteine through the conserved F or W. The order of the fields is clone size, D gene, J gene, V gene, CDR3 protein, CDR3 DNA. A D gene is named only where the DNA matches it firmly. Some rows mark clone size as missing; the rest say once, few, many or name a class of expanded clone.

clone size: few
D gene: NA
J gene: TRBJ1-5
V gene: TRBV28
CDR3 protein: CASSIPGGGNQPQHF
CDR3 DNA: TGTGCCAGCAGTATCCCAGGAGGAGGCAATCAGCCCCAGCATTTT

clone size: NA
D gene: NA
J gene: TRBJ2-7
V gene: TRBV21-1
CDR3 protein: CASSNRDRGRTYEQYF
CDR3 DNA: TGTGCCAGCAGCAACCGGGACAGGGGACGTACCTACGAGCAGTACTTC

clone size: few
D gene: NA
J gene: TRBJ2-3
V gene: TRBV7-2
CDR3 protein: CASSLSGDTQYF
CDR3 DNA: TGTGCCAGCAGCTTAAGCGGGGATACGCAGTATTTT

clone size: NA
D gene: TRBD1
J gene: TRBJ2-7
V gene: TRBV6-2/TRBV6-3
CDR3 protein: CASSYLDRGNEQYF
CDR3 DNA: TGTGCCAGCAGTTATCTGGACAGGGGGAACGAGCAGTACTTC

clone size: NA
D gene: NA
J gene: TRBJ2-2
V gene: TRBV10-1
CDR3 protein: CASRSGTGELFF
CDR3 DNA: TGCGCCAGTCGATCAGGGACCGGGGAGCTGTTTTTT

clone size: NA
D gene: NA
J gene: TRBJ2-2
V gene: TRBV10-1
CDR3 protein: CASRRDTTGELFF
CDR3 DNA: TGCGCCAGCAGGAGGGACACCACCGGGGAGCTGTTTTTT

clone size: NA
D gene: TRBD2
J gene: TRBJ2-2
V gene: TRBV5-8
CDR3 protein: CASSLGASGSFAGELFF
CDR3 DNA: TGTGCCAGCAGCTTGGGGGCTAGCGGGAGTTTCGCCGGGGAGCTGTTTTTT

clone size: NA
D gene: TRBD1
J gene: TRBJ1-1
V gene: TRBV6-5
CDR3 protein: CASSIQGANTEAFF
CDR3 DNA: TGTGCCAGCAGTATCCAGGGGGCCAACACTGAAGCTTTCTTT

clone size: NA
D gene: TRBD1
J gene: TRBJ2-2
V gene: TRBV2
CDR3 protein: CASRESGTGSSGELFF
CDR3 DNA: TGTGCCAGCAGGGAATCGGGGACAGGGTCATCCGGGGAGCTGTTTTTT

clone size: NA
D gene: NA
J gene: TRBJ2-1
V gene: TRBV5-5
CDR3 protein: CASSRSGSSYNEQFF
CDR3 DNA: TGTGCCAGCAGCCGTAGCGGTTCCTCCTACAATGAGCAGTTCTTC

clone size: NA
D gene: TRBD2
J gene: TRBJ2-7
V gene: TRBV7-2
CDR3 protein: CASSLNSGKTSYEQYF
CDR3 DNA: TGTGCCAGCAGCTTAAACAGCGGGAAGACGTCCTACGAGCAGTACTTC

clone size: NA
D gene: NA
J gene: TRBJ2-5
V gene: TRBV5-3
CDR3 protein: CARSPAGRRFKQTQYF
CDR3 DNA: TGTGCCAGAAGCCCAGCTGGGCGGAGGTTCAAACAGACCCAGTACTTC

clone size: NA
D gene: NA
J gene: TRBJ2-2
V gene: TRBV5-4
CDR3 protein: CASSSQNTGELFF
CDR3 DNA: TGTGCCAGCAGCTCCCAAAACACCGGGGAGCTGTTTTTT

clone size: NA
D gene: NA
J gene: TRBJ2-7
V gene: TRBV28
CDR3 protein: CASSLPGDDEQYF
CDR3 DNA: TGTGCCAGCAGTTTACCGGGGGATGACGAGCAGTACTTC

clone size: NA
D gene: NA
J gene: TRBJ1-1
V gene: TRBV21-1
CDR3 protein: CASSNQPGADTEAFF
CDR3 DNA: TGTGCCAGCAGCAATCAACCAGGGGCGGATACTGAAGCTTTCTTT

clone size: NA
D gene: NA
J gene: TRBJ1-5
V gene: TRBV3-1/TRBV3-2
CDR3 protein: CASSDTGFQPQHF
CDR3 DNA: TGTGCCAGCAGCGATACAGGGTTCCAGCCCCAGCATTTT

clone size: NA
D gene: NA
J gene: TRBJ1-5
V gene: TRBV5-1
CDR3 protein: CASSPDTNQPQHF
CDR3 DNA: TGCGCCAGCAGCCCGGACACAAATCAGCCCCAGCATTTT

clone size: few
D gene: NA
J gene: TRBJ2-7
V gene: TRBV7-2
CDR3 protein: CASSLVPLSYEQYF
CDR3 DNA: TGTGCCAGCAGCTTAGTTCCGTTATCCTACGAGCAGTACTTC

clone size: NA
D gene: TRBD2
J gene: TRBJ2-3
V gene: TRBV7-2
CDR3 protein: CASSLSSGGRNTQYF
CDR3 DNA: TGTGCCAGCAGCTTATCTAGCGGGGGACGAAATACGCAGTATTTT

clone size: NA
D gene: NA
J gene: TRBJ2-7
V gene: TRBV11-3
CDR3 protein: CASSQTGLPQDEQYF
CDR3 DNA: TGTGCCAGCAGCCAGACCGGACTGCCTCAGGACGAGCAGTACTTC

clone size: few
D gene: TRBD1
J gene: TRBJ1-6
V gene: TRBV7-8
CDR3 protein: CASSLAGQGNSPLHF
CDR3 DNA: TGTGCCAGCAGCTTAGCCGGACAGGGGAATTCACCCCTCCACTTT

clone size: NA
D gene: TRBD2
J gene: TRBJ2-3
V gene: TRBV4-3
CDR3 protein: CASSHGTSGRGTDTQYF
CDR3 DNA: TGCGCCAGCAGCCACGGGACTAGCGGGAGGGGCACAGATACGCAGTATTTT

clone size: NA
D gene: TRBD1
J gene: TRBJ2-1
V gene: TRBV24-1
CDR3 protein: CATHGQGQDEQFF
CDR3 DNA: TGTGCCACCCATGGGCAGGGACAGGATGAGCAGTTCTTC

clone size: NA
D gene: NA
J gene: TRBJ2-5
V gene: TRBV18
CDR3 protein: CASSPFTTQRETQYF
CDR3 DNA: TGTGCCAGCTCACCTTTCACCACCCAACGGGAGACCCAGTACTTC

clone size: NA
D gene: NA
J gene: TRBJ1-6
V gene: TRBV19
CDR3 protein: CATKTATTYNSPLHF
CDR3 DNA: TGTGCCACCAAGACAGCCACAACCTATAATTCACCCCTCCACTTT

clone size: once
D gene: NA
J gene: TRBJ1-1
V gene: TRBV5-1
CDR3 protein: CASSFGQLDTEAFF
CDR3 DNA: TGCGCCAGCAGCTTCGGACAGTTGGACACTGAAGCTTTCTTT

clone size: NA
D gene: NA
J gene: TRBJ2-5
V gene: TRBV5-4
CDR3 protein: CASSPNGETQYF
CDR3 DNA: TGTGCCAGCAGCCCGAACGGGGAGACCCAGTACTTC

clone size: NA
D gene: NA
J gene: TRBJ2-5
V gene: TRBV21-1
CDR3 protein: CASSKAPLDRAKTQYF
CDR3 DNA: TGTGCCAGCAGCAAAGCCCCTTTAGACAGGGCCAAGACCCAGTACTTC

clone size: NA
D gene: TRBD1
J gene: TRBJ2-7
V gene: TRBV11-2
CDR3 protein: CASSLEGTAAYEQYF
CDR3 DNA: TGTGCCAGCAGCTTAGAAGGGACAGCCGCCTACGAGCAGTACTTC

clone size: NA
D gene: NA
J gene: TRBJ2-4
V gene: TRBV28
CDR3 protein: CASMARALAKNIQYF
CDR3 DNA: TGTGCCAGCATGGCCAGGGCACTAGCCAAAAACATTCAGTACTTC

clone size: few
D gene: NA
J gene: TRBJ2-7
V gene: TRBV24-1
CDR3 protein: CATNGVETGRTDF
CDR3 DNA: TGTGCCACCAATGGGGTTGAGACAGGGAGGACTGACTTC

clone size: few
D gene: NA
J gene: TRBJ2-7
V gene: TRBV27
CDR3 protein: CASSFEAGFYEQYF
CDR3 DNA: TGTGCCAGCAGTTTTGAGGCGGGTTTCTACGAGCAGTACTTC

clone size: few
D gene: NA
J gene: TRBJ1-2
V gene: TRBV9
CDR3 protein: CASSRGHWFTF
CDR3 DNA: TGTGCCAGCAGCAGGGGACACTGGTTCACCTTC

clone size: few
D gene: NA
J gene: TRBJ1-1
V gene: TRBV19
CDR3 protein: CASSAGPRGITNAEAFF
CDR3 DNA: TGTGCCAGTAGTGCGGGACCGCGGGGGATTACGAACGCTGAAGCTTTCTTT

clone size: NA
D gene: TRBD1
J gene: TRBJ2-5
V gene: TRBV18
CDR3 protein: CASSLGQGKETQYF
CDR3 DNA: TGTGCCAGCTCGCTAGGACAGGGGAAGGAGACCCAGTACTTC

clone size: few
D gene: NA
J gene: TRBJ2-2
V gene: TRBV7-9
CDR3 protein: CASGRDSANTGELFF
CDR3 DNA: TGTGCCAGCGGGAGAGACTCAGCGAACACCGGGGAGCTGTTTTTT

clone size: once
D gene: NA
J gene: TRBJ1-5
V gene: TRBV24-1
CDR3 protein: CATRGSGNQPQHF
CDR3 DNA: TGTGCCACCAGAGGATCAGGTAATCAGCCCCAGCATTTT

clone size: NA
D gene: TRBD2
J gene: TRBJ2-3
V gene: TRBV5-1
CDR3 protein: CASSSLAGGNTDTQYF
CDR3 DNA: TGCGCCAGCAGCTCACTAGCGGGGGGGAACACAGATACGCAGTATTTT

clone size: NA
D gene: TRBD1
J gene: TRBJ1-2
V gene: TRBV27
CDR3 protein: CASKKGTGDWTNYGYTF
CDR3 DNA: TGTGCCAGCAAGAAGGGGACAGGTGACTGGACTAACTATGGCTACACCTTC

clone size: NA
D gene: NA
J gene: TRBJ1-6
V gene: TRBV6-2/TRBV6-3
CDR3 protein: CASSWGEFTYNSPLHF
CDR3 DNA: TGTGCCAGCAGTTGGGGGGAGTTTACCTATAATTCACCCCTCCACTTT

clone size: NA
D gene: TRBD1
J gene: TRBJ2-1
V gene: TRBV4-3
CDR3 protein: CASSQDVIGQGRNEQFF
CDR3 DNA: TGCGCCAGCAGCCAAGATGTGATAGGACAGGGGCGAAATGAGCAGTTCTTC

clone size: NA
D gene: TRBD1
J gene: TRBJ2-7
V gene: TRBV10-3
CDR3 protein: CAIRAGTGDNEQYF
CDR3 DNA: TGTGCCATCAGAGCCGGGACAGGGGATAACGAGCAGTACTTC

clone size: NA
D gene: NA
J gene: TRBJ2-1
V gene: TRBV5-1
CDR3 protein: CASSLVGGGDWGNEQFF
CDR3 DNA: TGCGCCAGCAGCTTGGTAGGAGGGGGCGATTGGGGCAATGAGCAGTTCTTC

clone size: NA
D gene: TRBD1
J gene: TRBJ1-3
V gene: TRBV5-6
CDR3 protein: CASSLGTGSGNTIYF
CDR3 DNA: TGTGCCAGCAGCTTGGGGACAGGCTCTGGAAACACCATATATTTT

clone size: NA
D gene: TRBD2
J gene: TRBJ2-7
V gene: TRBV28
CDR3 protein: CASRLTSGRMYEQYF
CDR3 DNA: TGTGCCAGCAGGTTGACTAGCGGGAGGATGTACGAGCAGTACTTC

clone size: NA
D gene: TRBD1
J gene: TRBJ1-5
V gene: TRBV24-1
CDR3 protein: CATSDLPGTGTGDYSNQPQHF
CDR3 DNA: TGTGCCACCAGTGATTTGCCAGGGACCGGGACAGGGGATTATAGCAATCAGCCCCAGCATTTT

clone size: NA
D gene: TRBD1
J gene: TRBJ1-1
V gene: TRBV19
CDR3 protein: CASSIGTGFEAFF
CDR3 DNA: TGTGCCAGTAGTATAGGGACAGGGTTTGAAGCTTTCTTT

clone size: NA
D gene: TRBD2
J gene: TRBJ2-5
V gene: TRBV19
CDR3 protein: CASSKSGTSKETQYF
CDR3 DNA: TGTGCCAGTAGTAAGAGCGGGACTTCGAAGGAGACCCAGTACTTC

clone size: NA
D gene: NA
J gene: TRBJ1-5
V gene: TRBV7-5
CDR3 protein: CVRSLLGSGIGFSNQPQHF
CDR3 DNA: TGTGTCAGAAGCTTATTAGGATCAGGGATCGGCTTCAGCAATCAGCCCCAGCATTTT

clone size: NA
D gene: NA
J gene: TRBJ1-5
V gene: TRBV28
CDR3 protein: CASSLGPTNQPQHF
CDR3 DNA: TGTGCCAGCAGTTTAGGGCCTACAAATCAGCCCCAGCATTTT